These 6 T cell receptor beta chains were sequenced from one sample in a study of blood T cell repertoires in COVID-19. Assay used: immunoSEQ multiplex PCR; TCRdb lists only in-frame clones, some missing. The table shows around 140,000 clones, with around 83% occurring only once. Sequenced: peripheral blood. These receptors originate from a woman aged 60-75 years with acute or convalescent COVID-19.

This chain uses TRBV6-4 with TRBJ1-1; D might be TRBD1 (6 bases). V shed 6 bases and J shed 7 bases, with 9 bases lying between them. This CDR3 is 11 amino acids long. Germline V lookup: CDR1 MRHNA, CDR2 SNTAGT. The DNA of the CDR3 is TGTGCCAGCAGGGTAGGGGGTGAAGCTTTCTTT. Translated: CASRVGGEAFF.

The rearrangement links TRBV5-6 to TRBJ1-1, with D unresolved. The germline V gene encodes CDR1 SGHDT and CDR2 YYEEEE. The CDR3 runs to 15 residues. V gave up 1 base and J gave up 4 bases, with 14 bases separating them. CDR3 protein: CASSLWPGGSTEAFF. CDR3 sequence (DNA): TGTGCCAGCAGCTTGTGGCCAGGAGGGAGCACTGAAGCTTTCTTT. Full variable domain (remainder filled in from reference TRBV5-6 and TRBJ1-1): DAGVTQSPTHLIKTRGQQVTLRCSPKSGHDTVSWYQQALGQGPQFIFQYYEEEERQRGNFPDRFSGHQFPNYSSELNVNALLLGDSALYLCASSLWPGGSTEAFFGQGTRLTVV.

The chain joins TRBV6-5 to TRBJ1-1; D may be TRBD1 (6 bases). The V end was cut by 7 bases, the J end by 1 base, with 13 bases between. The CDR3 covers 14 residues. The germline V gene has CDR1 MNHEY and CDR2 SVGAGI. CDR3 residues: CASTFRDTNTEAFF. The CDR3 nucleotides are TGTGCCAGCACTTTCCGGGACACGAACACTGAAGCTTTCTTT.

This chain links TRBV11-2 with TRBJ2-1; 8 positions match TRBD2. J was trimmed by 0 bases and V by 4 bases; bases with no gene match: 2. Germline loops: CDR1 SGHAT, CDR2 FQNNGV. The CDR3 covers 15 residues. DNA of the CDR3: TGTGCCAGCAGCTCCACTAGCGGCTCCTACAATGAGCAGTTCTTC. Its translation: CASSSTSGSYNEQFF.

V is TRBV7-6 and J is TRBJ2-1, with TRBD2 matching 13 bases. J gave up 6 bases and V 4 bases, and 12 bases lay outside the gene matches. Germline-derived CDR1 and CDR2 are SGHVS and FNYEAQ. The CDR3 consists of 18 residues. The CDR3 loop is CASSWALGTSGVLNEQFF. In DNA, the CDR3 is TGTGCCAGCAGCTGGGCCCTAGGGACTAGCGGGGTTCTCAATGAGCAGTTCTTC.

The V call is TRBV10-2, the J call TRBJ1-1; D remains ambiguous. Germline lookup yields CDR1 WSHSY and CDR2 SAAADI. The CDR3 has 14 residues. Trimming left V 0 bases short and J 5 bases short, with 10 bases between. CDR3 coding DNA: TGCGCCAGCAGTGAGTCGGGTGGGAGGACTGAAGCTTTCTTT. Translating it yields CASSESGGRTEAFF.